This T cell receptor beta chain comes out of a study of T cell clones after liver transplantation. The data were produced by immunoSEQ multiplex PCR, yet TCRdb's version contains in-frame clones alone and is incomplete. Here the sample spans approximately 100,000 clones, around 80% being singletons. Notes on the study in general: Donor-reactive sequences fell more than third party-reactive ones, suggesting partial deletion.

Details on this clone: Its antigen is currently unknown.

The J segment lost 6 bases and the V segment lost 1 base, leaving 9 bases of the junction unmatched. In germline, CDR1 is SGHRS, CDR2 YFSETQ. This CDR3 is 15 amino acids long. This clonotype was obtained from a human patient who received a liver transplant. The T cells may partly be graft donor cells. Sample: CD4+ T cells from blood, taken approximately 43 months after liver transplant. The rearrangement uses TRBV5-1 and TRBJ1-2; 7 bases line up with TRBD1. CDR3 nucleotide sequence: TGCGCCAGCAGCTTGAATTTCGGCAGGGGGGATGGCTACACCTTC. Residues: CASSLNFGRGDGYTF.